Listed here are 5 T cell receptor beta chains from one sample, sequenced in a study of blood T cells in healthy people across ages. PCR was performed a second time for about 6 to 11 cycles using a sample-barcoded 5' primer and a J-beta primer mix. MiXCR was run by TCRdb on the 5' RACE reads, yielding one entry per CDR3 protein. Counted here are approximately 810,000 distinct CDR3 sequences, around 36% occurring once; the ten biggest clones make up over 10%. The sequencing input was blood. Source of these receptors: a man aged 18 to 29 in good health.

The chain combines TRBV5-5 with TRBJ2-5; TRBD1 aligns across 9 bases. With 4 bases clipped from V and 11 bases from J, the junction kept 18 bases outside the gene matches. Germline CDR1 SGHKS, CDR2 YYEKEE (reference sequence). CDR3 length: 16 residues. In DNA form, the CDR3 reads TGTGCCAGCAGCATGACGGGGACAGGGAATTTTTACGGGCAGTACTTC. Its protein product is CASSMTGTGNFYGQYF.

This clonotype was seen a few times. The CDR3 here is CASSTILGSKGSNQPQHF. The CDR3 DNA is TGTGCCAGCAGTACTATATTGGGCAGTAAAGGTAGCAATCAGCCCCAGCATTTT. This chain joins TRBV12-3 or TRBV12-4 and TRBJ1-5, with no clear D. CDR3 size: 18 residues. Trimming pared 5 bases from V and 0 bases from J, leaving 20 bases between.

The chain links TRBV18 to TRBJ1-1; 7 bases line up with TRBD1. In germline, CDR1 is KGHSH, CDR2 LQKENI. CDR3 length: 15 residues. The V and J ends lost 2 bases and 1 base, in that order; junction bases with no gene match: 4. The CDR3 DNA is TGTGCCAGCTCACCAGATGGGACAGAGAACACTGAAGCTTTCTTT. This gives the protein CASSPDGTENTEAFF.

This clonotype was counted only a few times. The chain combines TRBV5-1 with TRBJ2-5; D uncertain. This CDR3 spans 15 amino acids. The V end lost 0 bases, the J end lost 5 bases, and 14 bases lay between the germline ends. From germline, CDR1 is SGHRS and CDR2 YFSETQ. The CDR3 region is CASSLGSWRSETQYF. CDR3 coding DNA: TGCGCCAGCAGCTTGGGCTCCTGGCGCTCCGAGACCCAGTACTTC. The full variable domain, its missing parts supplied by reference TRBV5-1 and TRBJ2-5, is KAGVTQTPRYLIKTRGQQVTLSCSPISGHRSVSWYQQTPGQGLQFLFEYFSETQRNKGNFPGRFSGRQFSNSRSEMNVSTLELGDSALYLCASSLGSWRSETQYFGPGTRLLVL.

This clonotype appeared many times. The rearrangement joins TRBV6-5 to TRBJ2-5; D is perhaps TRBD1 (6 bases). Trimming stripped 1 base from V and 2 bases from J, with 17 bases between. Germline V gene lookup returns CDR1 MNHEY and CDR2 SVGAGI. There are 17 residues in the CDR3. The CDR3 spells CASSYYVTGTVQETQYF. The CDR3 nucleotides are TGTGCCAGCAGTTACTACGTGACAGGAACTGTACAAGAGACCCAGTACTTC.